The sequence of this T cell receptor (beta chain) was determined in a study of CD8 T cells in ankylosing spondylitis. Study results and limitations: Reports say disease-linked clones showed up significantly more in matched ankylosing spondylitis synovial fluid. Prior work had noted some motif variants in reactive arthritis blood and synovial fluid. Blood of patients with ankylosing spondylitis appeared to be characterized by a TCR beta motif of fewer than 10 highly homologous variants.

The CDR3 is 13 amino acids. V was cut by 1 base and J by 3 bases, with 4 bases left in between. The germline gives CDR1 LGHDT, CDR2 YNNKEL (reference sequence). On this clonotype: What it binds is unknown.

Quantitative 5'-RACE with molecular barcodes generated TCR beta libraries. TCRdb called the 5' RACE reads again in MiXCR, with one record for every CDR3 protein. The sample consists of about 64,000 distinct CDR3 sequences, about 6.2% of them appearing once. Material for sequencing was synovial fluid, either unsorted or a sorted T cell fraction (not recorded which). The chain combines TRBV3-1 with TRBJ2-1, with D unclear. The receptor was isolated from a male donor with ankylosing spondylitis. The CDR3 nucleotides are TGTGCCAGCAGCCAAGGATACTACAATGAGCAGTTCTTC. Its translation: CASSQGYYNEQFF.